This T cell receptor (beta chain) originates from a study of CD8+ T cells in alopecia areata. Study-wide background: At a dose of 5 to 10 mg twice daily, oral tofacitinib was given to treated patients.

Extracted from the samples, RNA was reverse transcribed into cDNA to serve as the sequencing template. Using immunoSEQ multiplex PCR, the repertoire was profiled, and TCRdb retains in-frame clones only, with some absent. The table has some 170,000 clones, 67% seen once; the top ten hold over 9.5%. About this clone: Its cognate antigen is unknown.

Broader study findings: Lesional scalp, especially alopecia totalis/universalis, showed higher clonality than normal scalp.

This clonotype originated in a human donor with alopecia areata. Sequences were derived from CD8+ T cells sorted from blood, sampled at week 0.

The CDR3 bases are TGTGCCTGGGGGGGCTCCTACGAGCAGTACTTC. This codes for CAWGGSYEQYF. The gene calls are TRBV30 and TRBJ2-7; D could derive from TRBD1 or TRBD2 (5 bases each). CDR3 size: 11 residues. V gave up 5 bases and J gave up 0 bases, with 5 bases separating them. The V gene's germline CDR1 is GTSNPN and CDR2 SVGIG (reference sequence).